This note documents a single T cell receptor (beta chain) sequence. These data are taken from a study of blood T cell repertoires in COVID-19. At the level of the study: COVID-19 samples collected from the United States, Italy and Spain covered acute and convalescent phases.

The protocol was immunoSEQ multiplex PCR, while the TCRdb copy is restricted to in-frame clones and leaves out a portion. The table records about 160,000 clones, approximately 79% of them present only once. The TCR was taken from a woman aged 60-70 years with COVID-19, enrolled during active disease. What was sequenced was peripheral blood.

The CDR3 spells CASALTSGRYNEQFF. The CDR3 DNA reads TGTGCCAGCGCGCTGACTAGCGGGAGATACAATGAGCAGTTCTTC. This chain joins TRBV18 and TRBJ2-1; 12 positions match TRBD2. The CDR3 has 15 residues. Germline V gene lookup returns CDR1 KGHSH and CDR2 LQKENI. V was clipped by 8 bases and J by 4 bases; unmatched bases: 6.